The 20 T cell receptor beta chains below come from one sample, sequenced in a study of T cells in localized non-small cell lung cancer. Libraries were prepared by immunoSEQ multiplex PCR; TCRdb keeps only in-frame clonotypes and omits some of them. The sample carries 30,000 or so clones, about 91% recorded once. The sequenced sample was peripheral blood, obtained before any cancer treatment. These receptors originate from a male donor aged 60 or older with stage I lung adenocarcinoma.

Written as DNA, the CDR3 is TGTGCCAGCAGCTTAACATTCCAGCAGCCCCAGCATTTT. It encodes CASSLTFQQPQHF. The chain uses TRBV7-2 and TRBJ1-5; no clear D gene. The CDR3 extends over 13 amino acids. Trimming took 2 bases from V and 7 from J, leaving 9 bases between them. Germline CDR1 SGHTA, CDR2 FQGNSA. The whole variable domain, filled in from reference TRBV7-2 and TRBJ1-5, reads GAGVSQSPSNKVTEKGKDVELRCDPISGHTALYWYRQSLGQGLEFLIYFQGNSAPDKSGLPSDRFSAERTGGSVSTLTIQRTQQEDSAVYLCASSLTFQQPQHFGDGTRLSIL.

This rearrangement joins TRBV14 to TRBJ1-6; tentatively, D is TRBD1 (6 bases). Trimming left V 5 bases short and J 9 bases short, with 14 bases between. Per the germline V gene, CDR1 is SGHDN and CDR2 is FVKESK. CDR3 length equals 14 residues. The CDR3 here is CASSYRVGSSPLHF. The CDR3 DNA is TGTGCCAGCAGCTACAGGGTTGGCAGTTCACCCCTCCACTTT. Full variable domain (remainder filled in from reference TRBV14 and TRBJ1-6): EAGVTQFPSHSVIEKGQTVTLRCDPISGHDNLYWYRRVMGKEIKFLLHFVKESKQDESGMPNNRFLAERTGGTYSTLKVQPAELEDSGVYFCASSYRVGSSPLHFGNGTRLTVT.

The chain uses TRBV5-5 and TRBJ1-4; D might be TRBD1 (5 bases). The CDR3 has 16 residues. Per germline, CDR1 SGHKS and CDR2 YYEKEE (reference sequence). V shed 0 bases and J shed 4 bases, with 13 bases lying between them. CDR3: CASSLATDRSNEKLFF. DNA for the CDR3: TGTGCCAGCAGCTTGGCTACTGACAGAAGTAATGAAAAACTGTTTTTT.

This sequence joins TRBV6-5 and TRBJ1-2, with D maybe TRBD1 (5 bases). V lost 10 bases to trimming and J lost 4 bases, with 19 bases between them. CDR3 length equals 14 residues. Germline V gives CDR1 MNHEY, CDR2 SVGAGI. CDR3 amino acids: CATRPGGAVYGYTF. CDR3 nucleotide sequence: TGTGCCACCCGACCGGGGGGAGCGGTCTATGGCTACACCTTC.

The CDR3 loop reads CASSAPGQSYNEQFF. The CDR3 DNA sequence: TGTGCCAGCAGTGCCCCGGGACAGTCCTACAATGAGCAGTTCTTC. The V and J genes are TRBV28 and TRBJ2-1, with 7 bases matching TRBD1. The V segment lost 5 bases and the J segment 1 base; nucleotides outside the gene matches: 5. CDR1 is MDHEN and CDR2 is SYDVKM in the germline V gene. The CDR3 has 15 residues.

This clone was detected only a few times. This chain links TRBV28 with TRBJ1-6; D gene unclear. Germline V CDR1 and CDR2: MDHEN, SYDVKM. There are 15 residues in the CDR3. V lost 3 bases and J 5 bases, leaving 11 bases between the germline ends. The CDR3 sequence: CASSFGDRDNSPLHF. CDR3 nucleotide sequence: TGTGCCAGCAGTTTCGGGGATCGGGATAATTCACCCCTCCACTTT. Full variable domain (remainder filled in from reference TRBV28 and TRBJ1-6): DVKVTQSSRYLVKRTGEKVFLECVQDMDHENMFWYRQDPGLGLRLIYFSYDVKMKEKGDIPEGYSVSREKKERFSLILESASTNQTSMYLCASSFGDRDNSPLHFGNGTRLTVT.

This clone was seen once. This chain joins TRBV6-1 and TRBJ1-1; D possibly corresponds to TRBD1 (5 bases). This CDR3 contains 15 residues. Per the germline V gene, CDR1 is MNHNS and CDR2 is SASEGT. The germline V and J ends were trimmed by 4 bases and 0 bases, with 12 bases remaining between them. CDR3 residues: CASSAWGDMNTEAFF. Here the CDR3 DNA reads TGTGCCAGCAGTGCATGGGGGGATATGAACACTGAAGCTTTCTTT.

This clone has just a few counts. The V gene is TRBV29-1, the J gene TRBJ1-2, with 9 bases identical to TRBD1. Per germline, CDR1 SQVTM and CDR2 ANQGSEA. The CDR3 has 13 amino acids. With V trimmed by 0 bases and J by 7 bases, 3 bases remained unmatched. The CDR3 nucleotides read TGCAGCGTTGAAGAGGGACAGGGACCTGGCTACACCTTC. This gives the protein CSVEEGQGPGYTF.

V gene TRBV6-1 combines with J gene TRBJ1-1, with D hard to call. The CDR3 runs 13 residues. The germline V and J ends were trimmed by 8 bases and 5 bases, with 15 bases remaining between them. Germline V CDR1 and CDR2: MNHNS, SASEGT. The CDR3 is CASDSSWVTEAFF. CDR3 nucleotides: TGTGCCAGCGATTCGTCGTGGGTGACTGAAGCTTTCTTT.

The chain joins TRBV18 to TRBJ1-2; the D gene is possibly TRBD1 (5 bases). V lost 6 bases and J lost 8, with 16 bases in between. CDR3 length: 13 residues. Germline lookup yields CDR1 KGHSH and CDR2 LQKENI. The CDR3 spells CASSQGSYSGYTF. The CDR3 DNA sequence: TGTGCCAGCTCTCAGGGTTCCTATTCAGGCTACACCTTC.

The chain employs TRBV9 and TRBJ1-1; D not resolved. CDR1 and CDR2 (germline): SGDLS, YYNGEE. This CDR3 is 13 amino acids long. The V gene lost 2 bases and the J gene lost 5 bases, with 10 bases spanning the gap. CDR3 coding DNA: TGTGCCAGCAGCGTGAAGTTTGGGACTGAAGCTTTCTTT. Encoded protein: CASSVKFGTEAFF.

This clone was observed a few times. This CDR3 is also generated by other DNA sequences in the sample. The chain has TRBV6-1 and TRBJ1-3; D gene uncertain. Germline values: CDR1 MNHNS, CDR2 SASEGT. Trimming removed 3 bases from V and 0 bases from J, with 6 bases in between. This CDR3 has 14 amino acids. The DNA for the CDR3 is TGTGCCAGCAGTGATGGGGTCTCTGGAAACACCATATATTTT. Translation: CASSDGVSGNTIYF.

The chain links TRBV5-4 to TRBJ2-7; TRBD1 matches 9 bases. This CDR3 contains 14 residues. Looked up from germline, CDR1 is SGHNT and CDR2 is YYREEE (reference sequence). The trim removed 3 bases at V and 6 bases at J, leaving 7 bases unmatched. For the CDR3, the DNA is TGTGCCAGCAGCTGGCCGGGACAGGGATCCGAGCAGTACTTC. This translates into CASSWPGQGSEQYF.

V usage is TRBV25-1 and J usage is TRBJ2-1; TRBD2 matches 7 bases. The V gene's germline CDR1 is MGHDK and CDR2 SYGVNS. This CDR3 has 13 amino acids. V shed 4 bases, J shed 6 bases, and the junction held 3 bases outside the gene matches. CDR3 residues: CASSGGGTNEQFF. For the CDR3, the DNA is TGTGCCAGCAGTGGCGGGGGTACCAATGAGCAGTTCTTC.

The V call is TRBV6-5, the J call TRBJ2-7; possible D gene TRBD2, 6 bases. CDR1 MNHEY and CDR2 SVGAGI come from the germline V gene. CDR3 length: 13 amino acids. V was clipped by 6 bases and J by 4 bases, with 13 bases between them. CDR3 amino acids: CASRMEGTYEQYF. The CDR3 DNA is TGTGCCAGCAGAATGGAGGGGACTTACGAGCAGTACTTC.

The chain employs TRBV18 and TRBJ1-2; D is ambiguous. Germline loops: CDR1 KGHSH, CDR2 LQKENI. The CDR3 totals 13 residues. Trimming took 2 bases from V and 3 from J, leaving 7 bases between them. In DNA, the CDR3 is TGTGCCAGCTCACCAGGGAATGACTATGGCTACACCTTC. This codes for CASSPGNDYGYTF. Looking up the rest from reference TRBV18 and TRBJ1-2 gives the full variable domain: NAGVMQNPRHLVRRRGQEARLRCSPMKGHSHVYWYRQLPEEGLKFMVYLQKENIIDESGMPKERFSAEFPKEGPSILRIQQVVRGDSAAYFCASSPGNDYGYTFGSGTRLTVV.

V is TRBV6-5 and J is TRBJ2-7; D gene ambiguous. Germline CDR1 and CDR2: MNHEY and SVGAGI. CDR3 length: 11 amino acids. V lost 6 bases and J 4 bases, leaving 7 bases between the germline ends. The chain's CDR3 is CASSKAYEQYF. The CDR3, as DNA: TGTGCCAGCAGCAAGGCGTACGAGCAGTACTTC.

This clone occurred a few times. The chain has TRBV5-4 and TRBJ2-1; possible D gene TRBD2, 7 bases. Trimming took off 8 bases at V and 9 bases at J, with 27 bases between the two ends. Germline V gene data show CDR1 as SGHNT and CDR2 as YYREEE (reference sequence). The length of the CDR3 is 16 residues. The CDR3 loop is CASSRGGTSSTREQFF. The CDR3 bases are TGTGCCAGTTCGAGGGGGGGCACTTCCTCGACCCGTGAGCAGTTCTTC. Using reference TRBV5-4 and TRBJ2-1 for the parts outside the CDR3, the full variable domain is ETGVTQSPTHLIKTRGQQVTLRCSSQSGHNTVSWYQQALGQGPQFIFQYYREEENGRGNFPPRFSGLQFPNYSSELNVNALELDDSALYLCASSRGGTSSTREQFFGPGTRLTVL.

The chain is built from TRBV4-1 and TRBJ2-3; the match to TRBD2 covers 11 bases. CDR1 is MGHRA and CDR2 is YSYEKL in the germline V gene. Unmatched junction bases numbered 3, after V lost 3 bases and J lost 1 base. This CDR3 spans 16 amino acids. CDR3 protein: CASSQGTSGGTDTQYF. As DNA, the CDR3 is TGCGCCAGCAGCCAGGGGACTAGCGGTGGCACAGATACGCAGTATTTT.

The chain is built from TRBV4-1 and TRBJ2-3; possible D gene TRBD1, 7 bases. In germline, CDR1 is MGHRA, CDR2 YSYEKL. V was shortened by 4 bases and J by 2 bases, with 16 bases between the two germline ends. This CDR3 spans 16 amino acids. The CDR3 nucleotides read TGCGCCAGCAGCCCGCGGGACAGAGATTCCACAGATACGCAGTATTTT. This encodes CASSPRDRDSTDTQYF.